This T cell receptor (beta chain) was found in a study of shared clonotypes between healthy human individuals. Looking at the study overall: Per-donor plates numbered three CD4 naive, three CD4 memory, two CD8 naive and one CD8 memory. Whole-study results and caveats: The study found approximately 5% of naive CD4 clonotypes shared across several donors. Tissue TCR repertoires likely differ from these blood-only repertoires.

On this clone: The antigen is unknown.

CD45RO-negative CD8 cells positively selected for CCR7 made up the naive population, which excluded terminally differentiated effector memory CD45RA+ cells. Per sorted-subset replicate PCR, input was approximately 200 ng DNA, representing around 30,000 T cell genomes. Produced via immunoSEQ multiplex PCR; TCRdb's table is partial and in-frame only. This table holds around 560,000 clones, approximately 96% found once. Trimming took 3 bases from V and 2 from J, leaving 14 bases between them. Germline V gene lookup returns CDR1 SGHTA and CDR2 FQGTGA. This CDR3 region has 15 residues. This chain uses TRBV7-3 with TRBJ2-7; D unresolved. Input material: naive CD8+ T cells sorted from blood. The TCR originated in a woman under 40 in good health. The CDR3: CASSLNALAPYEQYF. The CDR3 coding sequence is TGTGCCAGCAGCTTGAATGCCCTGGCGCCCTACGAGCAGTACTTC.